This record concerns one T cell receptor beta chain sequence. Antigen unknown. This sample was included in a study of CD8 T cells in Susac syndrome. Study-wide results and caveats: The study admitted that it had a relatively small number of individuals in its TCR sequencing and HLA analysis.

Reverse transcription of roughly 0.45 to 1 ug RNA used random hexamers. The CDR3 of TCR beta was amplified by immunoSEQ multiplex PCR across 54 Vbeta and 13 Jbeta. TCRdb reprocessed the immunoSEQ multiplex PCR reads via MiXCR and lists one record per CDR3 protein. The sample holds 150,000 to 200,000 distinct CDR3 sequences, around 94% seen once. This receptor was identified in a human donor in good health. Material for sequencing was CD4+ T cells from PBMCs.

The DNA for the CDR3 is TGTGCCAGCAGCGACACTGAAGCTTTCTTT. This translates into CASSDTEAFF. The chain combines TRBV14 with TRBJ1-1; D is undetermined. CDR3 length: 10 residues. Trimming cost V 5 bases and J 3 bases, with 1 base left between them. In germline, CDR1 is SGHDN, CDR2 FVKESK. Full variable domain (remainder filled in from reference TRBV14 and TRBJ1-1): EAGVTQFPSHSVIEKGQTVTLRCDPISGHDNLYWYRRVMGKEIKFLLHFVKESKQDESGMPNNRFLAERTGGTYSTLKVQPAELEDSGVYFCASSDTEAFFGQGTRLTVV.